There are a few counts of the clone carrying this T cell receptor beta chain. Its antigen is unknown. Described time point: peripheral blood 6 weeks after treatment start. Sampling of each patient yielded between 1 and 8 specimens, collected pretreatment and on-treatment. CDR3 size: 18 residues. Germline loops: CDR1 MNHEY, CDR2 SMNVEV (reference sequence). V lost 6 bases and J lost 3; bases outside the gene matches: 14. Some clones are missing from TCRdb's copy, which holds only in-frame ones; the method was immunoSEQ multiplex PCR. The sample lists around 24,000 clones, more than 70% seen once, with 1.6% in the top ten. The data derive from a study of PD-L1 blockade in urothelial cancer. As for the study in general: Blood was evaluated 3 weeks (second dose) and 6 weeks after therapy began. The study recovered a median of around 130,000 T cells per blood sample.

Study outcomes and limitations: Better survival was forecast by a pretreatment blood TCR clonality below the median.

The chain recombines TRBV27 with TRBJ1-1; 12 bases are a match to TRBD1. The receptor was isolated from a man aged 65 to 79 with urothelial cancer. Sequencing used PBMCs, obtained around atezolizumab (anti-PD-L1) treatment. CDR3 nucleotide sequence: TGTGCCAGCAGGGAGGGGGACAGGGGGCCCGGGTTCGACACTGAAGCTTTCTTT. It yields the protein CASREGDRGPGFDTEAFF.